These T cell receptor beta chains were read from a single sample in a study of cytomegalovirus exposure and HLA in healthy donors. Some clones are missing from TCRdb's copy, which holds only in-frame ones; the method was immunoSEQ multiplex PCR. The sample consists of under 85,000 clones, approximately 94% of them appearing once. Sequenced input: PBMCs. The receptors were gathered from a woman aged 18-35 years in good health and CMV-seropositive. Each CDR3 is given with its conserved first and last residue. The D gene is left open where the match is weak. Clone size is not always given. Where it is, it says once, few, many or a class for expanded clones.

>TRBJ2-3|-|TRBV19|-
TGTGCCAGTAGTATTCATGGGGCCCGTACAGATACGCAGTATTTT
CASSIHGARTDTQYF
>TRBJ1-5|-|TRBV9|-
TGTGCCAGCAGCACGGGGAACAATCAGCCCCAGCATTTT
CASSTGNNQPQHF
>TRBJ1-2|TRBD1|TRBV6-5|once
TGTGCCAGCAGTTACGGGACAGACAACTATGGCTACACCTTC
CASSYGTDNYGYTF
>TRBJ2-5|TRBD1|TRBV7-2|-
TGTGCCAGCAGCCGACAGGGGGCCGAGACCCAGTACTTC
CASSRQGAETQYF
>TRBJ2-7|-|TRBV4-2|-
TGTGCCAGCAGCCGCGGGACTTCCTACGAGCAGTACTTC
CASSRGTSYEQYF
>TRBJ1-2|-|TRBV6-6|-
TGTGCCAGCAGTTACTGGGAGGCAATGGATGGCTACACCTTC
CASSYWEAMDGYTF
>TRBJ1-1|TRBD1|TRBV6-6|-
TGTGCCAGCAGAGAGGACAGGGAGGCCAACACTGAAGCTTTCTTT
CASREDREANTEAFF
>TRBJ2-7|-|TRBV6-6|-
TGTGCCAGCAGTTATGAGCACGGGGATTGGGTCGAGCAGTACTTC
CASSYEHGDWVEQYF
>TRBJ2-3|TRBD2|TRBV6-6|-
TGTGCCAGTTACCGGGGGGACTCAGGCACAGATACGCAGTATTTT
CASYRGDSGTDTQYF
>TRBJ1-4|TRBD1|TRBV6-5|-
TGTGCCAGCAGTAAGATGACAGGGGCGCAGGAAAAACTGTTTTTT
CASSKMTGAQEKLFF
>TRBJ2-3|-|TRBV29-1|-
TGCAGCGTTCTGGGACTCACAGATACGCAGTATTTT
CSVLGLTDTQYF
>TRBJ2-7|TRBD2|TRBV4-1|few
TGCGCCAGCAGCTCAGGTCCCGGACTAGGATCCTACGAGCAGTACTTC
CASSSGPGLGSYEQYF
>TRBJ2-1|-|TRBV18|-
TGTGCCAGCTCTCCCATCTACAATGAGCAGTTCTTC
CASSPIYNEQFF
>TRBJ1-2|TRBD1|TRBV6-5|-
TGTGCCAGCAGTTACTCGATACAGGGGGTTGAGTATGGCTACACCTTC
CASSYSIQGVEYGYTF
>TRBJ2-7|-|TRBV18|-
TGTGCCAGCTCACCCCAGGGGATGGGATACGAGCAGTACTTC
CASSPQGMGYEQYF
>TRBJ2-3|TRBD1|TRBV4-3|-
TGCGTCAGCAGCCAGGGGGCGCGGACAGATACGCAGTATTTT
CVSSQGARTDTQYF
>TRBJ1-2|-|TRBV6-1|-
TGTGCCAGCAGTAAAGCAGGACAAGGTTATGGCTACACCTTC
CASSKAGQGYGYTF
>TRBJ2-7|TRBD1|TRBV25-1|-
TGTGCCAGCAGTTCCCGGGGGACAGGGGGCGGCTACGAGCAGTACTTC
CASSSRGTGGGYEQYF
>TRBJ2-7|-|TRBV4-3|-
TGCGCCAGCAGCCAAGATCGGGGTTCCTACGAGCAGTACTTC
CASSQDRGSYEQYF
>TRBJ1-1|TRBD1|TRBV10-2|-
TGCGCCAGCGGAGGCCAGGGGGCTATGATGAACACTGAAGCTTTCTTT
CASGGQGAMMNTEAFF
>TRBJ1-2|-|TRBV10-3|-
TGTGCCATCAGTGACCCCAAAGAACCCGGTGGCTACACCTTC
CAISDPKEPGGYTF
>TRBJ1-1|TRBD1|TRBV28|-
TGTGCCAGCAGCCGAACTACAGGGGGGGGAACTGAAGCTTTCTTT
CASSRTTGGGTEAFF
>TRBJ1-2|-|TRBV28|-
TGTGCCAGCAGTAGCAACAGGGTTTCTTTTTTCCTTTATGGCTACACCTTC
CASSSNRVSFFLYGYTF
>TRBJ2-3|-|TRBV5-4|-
TGTGCCAGCAGCTTGACGGGGATCACAGATACGCAGTATTTT
CASSLTGITDTQYF
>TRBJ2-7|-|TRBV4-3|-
TGCGCCAGCAGCCAAGAGTCAGGGTCCTACGAGCAGTACTTC
CASSQESGSYEQYF
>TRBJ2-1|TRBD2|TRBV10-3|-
TGTGCCATCAGTGAGACTAGCGGGAGACACTTAAACAATGAGCAGTTCTTC
CAISETSGRHLNNEQFF
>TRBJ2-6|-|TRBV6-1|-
TGTGCCAGCAGGCAGTGGGGGGCCAACGTCCTGACTTTC
CASRQWGANVLTF
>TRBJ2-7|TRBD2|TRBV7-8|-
TGTGCCAGCAGCTCGGGACTATACGGCTACGAGCAGTACTTC
CASSSGLYGYEQYF
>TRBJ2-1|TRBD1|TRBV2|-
TGTGCCAGCAGTGCTACGGGACAGGGAGACTACAATGAGCAGTTCTTC
CASSATGQGDYNEQFF
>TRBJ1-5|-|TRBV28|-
TGTGCCAGCAAGGAGGTGTATAGCAATCAGCCCCAGCATTTT
CASKEVYSNQPQHF
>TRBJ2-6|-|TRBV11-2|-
TGTGCCAGCAGCCCGGAGGTGGACAGCTCTGGGGCCAACGTCCTGACTTTC
CASSPEVDSSGANVLTF
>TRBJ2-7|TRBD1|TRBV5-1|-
TGCGCCAGCAGCTTAAGACAGGGGGCGTGGGAGCAGTACTTC
CASSLRQGAWEQYF
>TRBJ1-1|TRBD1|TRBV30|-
TGTGCCTCATGGGACAGTTTTTCTGAAGCTTTCTTT
CASWDSFSEAFF
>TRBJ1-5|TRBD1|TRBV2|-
TGTGCCAGCAGGGAAGCTGGAGGGGACAGGGGGATAAGTCAGCCCCAGCATTTT
CASREAGGDRGISQPQHF
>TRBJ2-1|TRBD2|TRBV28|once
TGTGCCAGCAGTAGACTAGCGGGCTACAATGAGCAGTTCTTC
CASSRLAGYNEQFF
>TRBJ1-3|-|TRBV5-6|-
TGTGCCAGCAGCTTGGCCGGTGGAAACACCATATATTTT
CASSLAGGNTIYF
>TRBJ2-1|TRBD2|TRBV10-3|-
TGTGCCATCAGTGAGTCAAAGCGGGAGAGCTCCTACAATGAGCAGTTCTTC
CAISESKRESSYNEQFF
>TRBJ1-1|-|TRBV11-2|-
TGTGCCAGCAGCTTTACAGGGAACACTGAAGCTTTCTTT
CASSFTGNTEAFF
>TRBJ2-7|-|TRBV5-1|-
TGCGCCAGCAGCTTTGGGCCCCGTGAGGGTGAGCAGTACTTC
CASSFGPREGEQYF
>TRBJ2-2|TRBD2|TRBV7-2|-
TGTGCCAGCAGCTTAATCCTAGCGGGGGCCGCGAACACCGGGGAGCTGTTTTTT
CASSLILAGAANTGELFF
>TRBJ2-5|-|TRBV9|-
TGTGCCAGCAGCGTCCTCCCCGGGGTTCAAGAGACCCAGTACTTC
CASSVLPGVQETQYF
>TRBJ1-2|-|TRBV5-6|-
TGTGCCAGCAGCTTGGGCGCTACAGGGTTCTATGGCTACACCTTC
CASSLGATGFYGYTF
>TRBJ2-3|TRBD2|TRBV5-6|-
TGTGCCAGCAGCTTGGAACCGGGAGGGCCCAGAGATACGCAGTATTTT
CASSLEPGGPRDTQYF
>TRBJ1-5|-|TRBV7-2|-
TGTGCCAGCAGCCGCAGGGGCAATCAGCCCCAGCATTTT
CASSRRGNQPQHF
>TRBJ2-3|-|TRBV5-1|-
TGCGCCAGCAGCTTGCCCGGTCCTGGGGGGAGGACAGATACGCAGTATTTT
CASSLPGPGGRTDTQYF
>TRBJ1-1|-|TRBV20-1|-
TGCAGTGCTAGGTTCTACACTGAAGCTTTCTTT
CSARFYTEAFF
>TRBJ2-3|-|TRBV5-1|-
TGCGCCAGCAGCTTGGAGGGGTATGATCGTACAGATACGCAGTATTTT
CASSLEGYDRTDTQYF
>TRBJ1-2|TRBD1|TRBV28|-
TGTGCCAGCAGTTTTTCAGGGGGCAATGGCTACACCTTC
CASSFSGGNGYTF
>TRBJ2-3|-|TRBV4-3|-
TGCGCCAGCAGCATCCAAGCGGCGGGGGCATCAGATACGCAGTATTTT
CASSIQAAGASDTQYF
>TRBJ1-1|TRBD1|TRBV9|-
TGTGCCAGCAGCTTCGGACAGGGGGGAACTGAAGCTTTCTTT
CASSFGQGGTEAFF
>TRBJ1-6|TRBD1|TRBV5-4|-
TGTGCCAGCAGCGCCACAGGGGGCAACTCCTATAATTCACCCCTCCACTTT
CASSATGGNSYNSPLHF
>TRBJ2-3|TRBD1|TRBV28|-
TGTGCCAGCAGTTTAGAGACAGGGGTATATACGCAGTATTTT
CASSLETGVYTQYF
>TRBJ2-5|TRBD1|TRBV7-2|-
TGTGCCAGCAGCTCGGACAGGTCCCAAGAGACCCAGTACTTC
CASSSDRSQETQYF
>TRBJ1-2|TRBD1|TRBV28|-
TGTGCCAGCAGTTTAATCACAGGGGTTTGGGACTATGGCTACACCTTC
CASSLITGVWDYGYTF
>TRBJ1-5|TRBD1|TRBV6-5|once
TGTGCCAGCAGGGGACAGGGGGGTTACCAGCCCCAGCATTTT
CASRGQGGYQPQHF
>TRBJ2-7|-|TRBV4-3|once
TGCGCCAGCAGCCAAGGCGGTAGCGGTTCCTACGAGCAGTACTTC
CASSQGGSGSYEQYF
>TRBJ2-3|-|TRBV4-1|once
TGCGCCAGCAGGAGGGTGGGGGGACCTAGCACAGATACGCAGTATTTT
CASRRVGGPSTDTQYF
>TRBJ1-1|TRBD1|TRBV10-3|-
TGTGCCATCAGGGAGAGGAGGACAGGGGATGTAAGGGGCACTGAAGCTTTCTTT
CAIRERRTGDVRGTEAFF
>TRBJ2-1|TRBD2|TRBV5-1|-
TGCGCCAGCAGGGCCGGGACTAGTAATGAGCAGTTCTTC
CASRAGTSNEQFF
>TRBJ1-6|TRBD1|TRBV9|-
TGTGCCAGCAGCGCGACGGACAGGGGAGGTTCACCCCTCCACTTT
CASSATDRGGSPLHF